These 8 T cell receptor beta chains share one sample of origin, sequenced in a study of blood T cell repertoires in COVID-19. The protocol was immunoSEQ multiplex PCR, while the TCRdb copy is restricted to in-frame clones and leaves out a portion. Of more than 120,000 clones in the sample, 70% to 90% were seen once. The sequencing input was peripheral blood. These TCRs come from a human donor with acute or convalescent COVID-19. The donor label of this sample is uncertain.

The genes are TRBV5-1 and TRBJ2-2, with 10 nucleotides matching TRBD2. Looked up from germline, CDR1 is SGHRS and CDR2 is YFSETQ. There are 15 residues in the CDR3. V shed 3 bases and J 6 bases; nucleotides not matched to a gene: 5. The CDR3 nucleotides are TGCGCCAGCAGCTATCAAGCGGGAGGGCCCGGGGAGCTGTTTTTT. It translates to CASSYQAGGPGELFF.

V and J are TRBV13 and TRBJ2-1, with 10 positions matching TRBD2. Looked up from germline, CDR1 is PRHDT and CDR2 is FYEKMQ (reference sequence). This CDR3 contains 15 residues. Trimming at V came to 4 bases and at J to 6 bases, leaving 6 bases not matched to a gene. CDR3: CASSWTSGLTNEQFF. The CDR3 coding sequence is TGTGCCAGCAGCTGGACTAGCGGACTCACCAATGAGCAGTTCTTC.

The V gene is TRBV19, the J gene TRBJ1-2; D remains unclear. CDR1 is LNHDA and CDR2 is SQIVND in the germline V gene (reference sequence). The CDR3 extends over 13 amino acids. Trimming removed 10 bases from V and 7 bases from J, with 19 bases in between. CDR3 amino acids: CAIQRVGNGGYTF. The CDR3 DNA follows: TGTGCCATCCAGCGGGTGGGAAACGGTGGCTACACCTTC.

The chain employs TRBV19 and TRBJ2-1; TRBD1 matches at 7 bases. The V gene's germline CDR1 is LNHDA and CDR2 SQIVND (reference sequence). With V trimmed by 5 bases and J by 0 bases, 7 bases remained unmatched. The CDR3 covers 16 residues. CDR3 in amino acids: CASSSRTGFSYNEQFF. The CDR3 nucleotides read TGTGCCAGTAGTTCCCGGACAGGATTCTCCTACAATGAGCAGTTCTTC.

This chain connects TRBV6-1 to TRBJ2-3, with D hard to call. This CDR3 region has 13 residues. CDR1 is MNHNS, CDR2 SASEGT, per germline. Trimming removed 2 bases at V and 9 bases at J, with 12 bases between. The CDR3 DNA follows: TGTGCCAGCAGTGAAAGCCAGTATAGCACGCAGTATTTT. Its protein is CASSESQYSTQYF.

V usage is TRBV4-3 and J usage is TRBJ1-2; D may be TRBD1 (6 bases). There are 16 residues in the CDR3. The V gene lost 3 bases and the J gene lost 2 bases, with 16 bases spanning the gap. From germline, CDR1 is LGHNA and CDR2 YSLEER. CDR3 DNA: TGCGCCAGCAGCCAGACAAGGGACACCAGAAACTATGGCTACACCTTC. Translated, it gives CASSQTRDTRNYGYTF.

The chain is built from TRBV25-1 and TRBJ2-3; 9 nucleotides match TRBD1. The germline gives CDR1 MGHDK, CDR2 SYGVNS. The CDR3 spans 15 residues. Losses at the gene ends were 7 bases for V and 3 bases for J; bases not matched to a gene: 8. The CDR3, as DNA: TGTGCCAGCAACTCAGACAGGGGGAAAACAGATACGCAGTATTTT. Protein product: CASNSDRGKTDTQYF.

This clone showed up just once. The chain uses TRBV24-1 and TRBJ2-1, with D unresolved. This CDR3 region has 13 residues. Trimming left V 5 bases short and J 5 bases short, with 9 bases between. The V gene's germline CDR1 is KGHDR and CDR2 SFDVKD. The CDR3 protein is CATSVGSNNEQFF. CDR3 nucleotides: TGTGCCACCAGTGTTGGCTCAAACAATGAGCAGTTCTTC.